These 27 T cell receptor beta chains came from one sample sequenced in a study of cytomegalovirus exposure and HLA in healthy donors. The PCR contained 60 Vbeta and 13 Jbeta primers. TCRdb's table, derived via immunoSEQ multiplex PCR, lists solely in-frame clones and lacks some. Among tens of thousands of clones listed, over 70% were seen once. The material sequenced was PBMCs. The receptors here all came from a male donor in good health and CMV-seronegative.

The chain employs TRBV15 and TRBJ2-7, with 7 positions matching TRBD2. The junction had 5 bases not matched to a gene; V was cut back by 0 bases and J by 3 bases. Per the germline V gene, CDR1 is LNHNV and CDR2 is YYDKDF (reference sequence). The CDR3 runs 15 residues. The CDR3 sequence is CATSRDPASGYEQYF. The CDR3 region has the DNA TGTGCCACCAGCAGAGATCCCGCTAGCGGCTACGAGCAGTACTTC.

The DNA of the CDR3 is TGTGCCAGCAGTTTATGGGCGGGGGGAAGCAATCAGCCCCAGCATTTT. This encodes CASSLWAGGSNQPQHF. The rearrangement links TRBV28 to TRBJ1-5; D might be TRBD1 (5 bases). With 0 bases removed from V and 1 base from J, the gap between germline ends came to 10 bases. CDR3 length: 16 amino acids. CDR1 is MDHEN and CDR2 is SYDVKM in the germline V gene.

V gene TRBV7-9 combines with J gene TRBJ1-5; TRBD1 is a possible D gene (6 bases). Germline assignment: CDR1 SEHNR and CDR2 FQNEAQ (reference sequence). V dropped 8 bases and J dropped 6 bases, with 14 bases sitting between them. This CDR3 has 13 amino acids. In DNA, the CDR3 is TGTGCCAGCGGGAATACAGGGATTCAGCCCCAGCATTTT. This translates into CASGNTGIQPQHF.

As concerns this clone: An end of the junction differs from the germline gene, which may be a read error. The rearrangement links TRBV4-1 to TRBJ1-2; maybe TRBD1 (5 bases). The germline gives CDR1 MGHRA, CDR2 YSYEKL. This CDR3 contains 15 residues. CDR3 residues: CASSQTPQGIVGYPF. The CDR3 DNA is TGCGCCAGCAGCCAAACCCCGCAGGGAATAGTTGGCTACCCCTTC.

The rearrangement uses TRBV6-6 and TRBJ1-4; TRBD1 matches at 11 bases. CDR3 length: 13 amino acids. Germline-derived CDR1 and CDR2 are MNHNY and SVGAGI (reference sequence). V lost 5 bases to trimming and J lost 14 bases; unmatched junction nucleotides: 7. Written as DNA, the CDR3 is TGTGCCAGCAGTCCGGGACAGGGGGTGCAGCTGTTTTTT. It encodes CASSPGQGVQLFF.

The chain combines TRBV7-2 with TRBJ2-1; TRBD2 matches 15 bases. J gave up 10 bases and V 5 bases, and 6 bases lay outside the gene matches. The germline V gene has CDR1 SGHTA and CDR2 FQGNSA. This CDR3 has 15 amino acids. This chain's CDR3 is CASSKGLAGGPEQFF. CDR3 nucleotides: TGTGCCAGCAGCAAAGGACTAGCGGGGGGGCCCGAGCAGTTCTTC.

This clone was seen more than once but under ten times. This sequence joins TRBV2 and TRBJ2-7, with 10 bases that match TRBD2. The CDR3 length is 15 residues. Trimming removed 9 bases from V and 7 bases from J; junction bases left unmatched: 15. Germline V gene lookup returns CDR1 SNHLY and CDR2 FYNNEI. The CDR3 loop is CASRLVLAGAREQYF. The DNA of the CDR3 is TGTGCCAGTAGGTTGGTGCTAGCGGGGGCGAGGGAGCAGTACTTC.

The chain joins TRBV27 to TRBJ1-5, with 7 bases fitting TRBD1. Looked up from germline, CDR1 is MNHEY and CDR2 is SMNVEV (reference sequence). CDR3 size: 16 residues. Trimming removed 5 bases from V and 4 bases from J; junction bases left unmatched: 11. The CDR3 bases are TGTGCCAGCAGTCTGGACAGGAGCAGCGGTAATCAGCCCCAGCATTTT. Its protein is CASSLDRSSGNQPQHF.

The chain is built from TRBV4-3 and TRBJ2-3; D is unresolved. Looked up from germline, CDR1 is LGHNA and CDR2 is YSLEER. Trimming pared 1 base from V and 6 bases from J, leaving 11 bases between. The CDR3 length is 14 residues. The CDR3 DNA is TGCGCCAGCAGCCAAGCTGGTGTGGCCGATACGCAGTATTTT. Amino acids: CASSQAGVADTQYF.

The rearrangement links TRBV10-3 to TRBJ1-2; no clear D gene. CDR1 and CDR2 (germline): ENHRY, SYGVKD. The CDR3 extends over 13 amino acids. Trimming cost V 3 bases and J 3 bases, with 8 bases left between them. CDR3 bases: TGTGCCATCAGTGATCCGGGAGACTATGGCTACACCTTC. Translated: CAISDPGDYGYTF.

The CDR3 bases are TGTGCCAGCAGCCAATGGGGGCTTGAAGCTTTCTTT. Its protein product is CASSQWGLEAFF. V and J are TRBV14 and TRBJ1-1; possible D gene TRBD1, 6 bases. V was pared by 2 bases and J by 7 bases, with 8 bases between. CDR1 is SGHDN, CDR2 FVKESK, per germline. This CDR3 has 12 amino acids.

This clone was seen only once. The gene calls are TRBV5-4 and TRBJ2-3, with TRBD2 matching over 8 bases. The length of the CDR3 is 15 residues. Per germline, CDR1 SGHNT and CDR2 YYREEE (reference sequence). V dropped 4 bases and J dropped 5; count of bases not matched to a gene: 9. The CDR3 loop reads CASSPSGGGRDTQYF. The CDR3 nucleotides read TGTGCCAGCAGCCCATCCGGCGGGGGGAGAGATACGCAGTATTTT.

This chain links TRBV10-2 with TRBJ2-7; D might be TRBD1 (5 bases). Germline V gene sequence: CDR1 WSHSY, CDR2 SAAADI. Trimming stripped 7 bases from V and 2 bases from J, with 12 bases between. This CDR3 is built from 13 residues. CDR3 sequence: CASKDRITYEQYF. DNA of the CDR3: TGCGCCAGCAAAGACAGAATCACCTACGAGCAGTACTTC.

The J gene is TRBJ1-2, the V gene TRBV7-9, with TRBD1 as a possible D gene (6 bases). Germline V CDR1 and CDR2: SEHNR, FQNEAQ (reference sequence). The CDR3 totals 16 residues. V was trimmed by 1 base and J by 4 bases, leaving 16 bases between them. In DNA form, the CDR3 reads TGTGCCAGCAGCTTAGGAGGGGGTAAGGGTAGCTATGGCTACACCTTC. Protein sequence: CASSLGGGKGSYGYTF.

CDR3 DNA sequence: TGTGCCAGCAGCTCCCAGGCCCATACAGGGATGCAGACCCAGTACTTC. Its protein is CASSSQAHTGMQTQYF. The chain combines TRBV7-2 with TRBJ2-5; perhaps TRBD1 as D (6 bases). Looked up from germline, CDR1 is SGHTA and CDR2 is FQGNSA. Trimming cost V 4 bases and J 6 bases, with 21 bases left between them. This CDR3 has 16 amino acids.

The CDR3 nucleotides are TGCGCCAGCAGCTTACTAGCGGGAGAGGAGAGAGAGACCCAGTACTTC. Residues: CASSLLAGEERETQYF. The V gene is TRBV5-1, the J gene TRBJ2-5, with 11 bases matching TRBD2. CDR1 and CDR2 from the germline V gene are SGHRS and YFSETQ. The CDR3 is made up of 16 amino acids. The V segment lost 2 bases and the J segment 4 bases; nucleotides outside the gene matches: 7. Complete variable domain (other parts from reference TRBV5-1 and TRBJ2-5): KAGVTQTPRYLIKTRGQQVTLSCSPISGHRSVSWYQQTPGQGLQFLFEYFSETQRNKGNFPGRFSGRQFSNSRSEMNVSTLELGDSALYLCASSLLAGEERETQYFGPGTRLLVL.

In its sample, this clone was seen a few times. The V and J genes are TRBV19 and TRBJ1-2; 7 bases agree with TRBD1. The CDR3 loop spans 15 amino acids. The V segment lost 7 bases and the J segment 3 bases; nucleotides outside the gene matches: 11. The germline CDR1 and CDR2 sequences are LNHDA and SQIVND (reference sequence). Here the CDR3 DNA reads TGTGCCAGTACCCCCGACAGGGACGCTGACTATGGCTACACCTTC. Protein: CASTPDRDADYGYTF. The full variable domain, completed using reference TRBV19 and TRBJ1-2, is DGGITQSPKYLFRKEGQNVTLSCEQNLNHDAMYWYRQDPGQGLRLIYYSQIVNDFQKGDIAEGYSVSREKKESFPLTVTSAQKNPTAFYLCASTPDRDADYGYTFGSGTRLTVV.

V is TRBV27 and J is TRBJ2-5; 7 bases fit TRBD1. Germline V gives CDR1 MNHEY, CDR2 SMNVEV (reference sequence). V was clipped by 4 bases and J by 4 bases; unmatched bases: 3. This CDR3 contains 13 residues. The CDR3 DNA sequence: TGTGCCAGCAGTTCGAACAGGGGAGAGACCCAGTACTTC. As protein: CASSSNRGETQYF.

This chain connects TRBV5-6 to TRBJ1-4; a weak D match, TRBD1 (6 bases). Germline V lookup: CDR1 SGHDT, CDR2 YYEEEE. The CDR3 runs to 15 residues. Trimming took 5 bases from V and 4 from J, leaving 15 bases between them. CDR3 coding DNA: TGTGCCAGCAGGACCCTGGACAGACTTAATGAAAAACTGTTTTTT. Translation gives CASRTLDRLNEKLFF.

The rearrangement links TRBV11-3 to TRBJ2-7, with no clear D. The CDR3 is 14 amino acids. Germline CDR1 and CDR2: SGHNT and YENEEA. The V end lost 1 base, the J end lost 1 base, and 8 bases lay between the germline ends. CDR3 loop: CASSLGYSSYEQYF. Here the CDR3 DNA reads TGTGCCAGCAGCTTAGGGTACAGTTCCTACGAGCAGTACTTC.

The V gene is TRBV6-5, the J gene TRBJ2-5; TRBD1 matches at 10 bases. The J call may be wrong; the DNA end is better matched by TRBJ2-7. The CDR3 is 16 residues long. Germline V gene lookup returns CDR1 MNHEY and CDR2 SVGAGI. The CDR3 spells CASSLNIRTGGYEQYF. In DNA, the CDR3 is TGTGCCAGCAGTTTAAACATTAGGACAGGGGGCTACGAGCAGTACTTC.

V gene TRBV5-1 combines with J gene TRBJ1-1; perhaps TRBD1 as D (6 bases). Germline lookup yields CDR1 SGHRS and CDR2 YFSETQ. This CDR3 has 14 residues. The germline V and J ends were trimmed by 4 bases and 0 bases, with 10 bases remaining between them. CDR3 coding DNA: TGCGCCAGCAGCGTGGACAGTATGAACACTGAAGCTTTCTTT. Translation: CASSVDSMNTEAFF.

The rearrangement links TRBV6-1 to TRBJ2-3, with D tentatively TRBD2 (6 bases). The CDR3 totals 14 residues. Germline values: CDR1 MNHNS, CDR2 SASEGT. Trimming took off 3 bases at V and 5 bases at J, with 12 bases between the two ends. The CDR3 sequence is CASSEGGVVDTQYF. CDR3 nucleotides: TGTGCCAGCAGTGAGGGGGGTGTGGTAGATACGCAGTATTTT.

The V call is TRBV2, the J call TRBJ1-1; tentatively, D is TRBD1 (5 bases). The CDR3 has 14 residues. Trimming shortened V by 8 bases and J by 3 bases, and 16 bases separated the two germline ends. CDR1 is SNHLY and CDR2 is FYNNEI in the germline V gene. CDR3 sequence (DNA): TGTGCCAGCGAGAGACAGAGGAGGGACACTGAAGCTTTCTTT. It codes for CASERQRRDTEAFF.

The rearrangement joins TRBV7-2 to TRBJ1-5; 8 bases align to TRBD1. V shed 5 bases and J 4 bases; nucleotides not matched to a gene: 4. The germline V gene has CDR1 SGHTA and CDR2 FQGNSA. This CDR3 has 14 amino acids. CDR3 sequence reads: CASSPHRGNQPQHF. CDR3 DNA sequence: TGTGCCAGCAGCCCTCACAGGGGGAATCAGCCCCAGCATTTT.

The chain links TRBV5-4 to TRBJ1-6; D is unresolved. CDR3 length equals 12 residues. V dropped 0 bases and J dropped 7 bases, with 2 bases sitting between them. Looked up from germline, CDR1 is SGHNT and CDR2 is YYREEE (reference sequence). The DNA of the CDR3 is TGTGCCAGCAGCTTGGCAAATTCACCCCTCCACTTT. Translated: CASSLANSPLHF.

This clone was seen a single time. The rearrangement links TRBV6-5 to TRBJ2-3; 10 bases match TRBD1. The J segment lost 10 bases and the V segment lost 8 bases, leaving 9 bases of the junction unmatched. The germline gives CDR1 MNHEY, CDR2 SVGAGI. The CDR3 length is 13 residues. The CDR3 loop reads CASHRPGQGSQYF. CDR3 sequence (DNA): TGTGCCAGCCATCGACCGGGACAGGGGTCGCAGTATTTT.